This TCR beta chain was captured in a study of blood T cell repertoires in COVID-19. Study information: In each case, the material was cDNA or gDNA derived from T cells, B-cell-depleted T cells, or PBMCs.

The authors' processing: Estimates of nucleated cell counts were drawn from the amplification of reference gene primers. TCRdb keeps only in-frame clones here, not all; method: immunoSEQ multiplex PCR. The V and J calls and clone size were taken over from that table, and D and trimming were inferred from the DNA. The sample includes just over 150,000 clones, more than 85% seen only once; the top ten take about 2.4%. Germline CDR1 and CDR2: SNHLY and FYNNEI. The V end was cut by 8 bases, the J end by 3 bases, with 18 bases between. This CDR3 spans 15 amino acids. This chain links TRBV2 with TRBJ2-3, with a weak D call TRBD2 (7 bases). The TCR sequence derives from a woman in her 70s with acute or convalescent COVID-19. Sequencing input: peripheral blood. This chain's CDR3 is CASGSTGGQTDTQYF. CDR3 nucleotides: TGTGCCAGCGGGTCTACGGGGGGCCAGACAGATACGCAGTATTTT.